This TCR beta chain derives from a study of technical replicates of blood from several donors. Profiled with immunoSEQ multiplex PCR; TCRdb holds only in-frame clones, not every one. Here the sample spans around 60,000 clones, around 93% being singletons. Deletions cut 6 bases from V and 1 base from J, with 6 bases between. The CDR3 extends over 12 amino acids. Germline V gene lookup returns CDR1 SGHNT and CDR2 YENEEA. This TCR came from a human donor in good health. Some clones in this sample may be carry-over from other donors' samples. Source material: PBMCs. This chain connects TRBV11-3 to TRBJ1-1; no firm D call. CDR3 coding DNA: TGTGCCAGCAGTACGGGGAACACTGAAGCTTTCTTT. This gives the protein CASSTGNTEAFF.